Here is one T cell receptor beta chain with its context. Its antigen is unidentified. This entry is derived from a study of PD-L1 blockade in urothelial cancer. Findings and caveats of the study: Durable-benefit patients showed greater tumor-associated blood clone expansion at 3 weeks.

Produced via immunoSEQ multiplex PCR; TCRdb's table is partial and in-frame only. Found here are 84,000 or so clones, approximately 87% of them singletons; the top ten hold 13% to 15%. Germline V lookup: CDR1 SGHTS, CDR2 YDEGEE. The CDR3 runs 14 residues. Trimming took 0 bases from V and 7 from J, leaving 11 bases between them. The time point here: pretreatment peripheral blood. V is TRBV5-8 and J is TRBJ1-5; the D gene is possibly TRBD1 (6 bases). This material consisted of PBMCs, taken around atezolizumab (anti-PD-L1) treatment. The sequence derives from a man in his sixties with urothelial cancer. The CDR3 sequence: CASSLVQGKQPQHF. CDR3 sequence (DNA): TGTGCCAGCAGCTTGGTACAGGGAAAACAGCCCCAGCATTTT. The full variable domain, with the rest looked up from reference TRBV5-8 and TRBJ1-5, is EAGVTQSPTHLIKTRGQQATLRCSPISGHTSVYWYQQALGLGLQFLLWYDEGEERNRGNFPPRFSGRQFPNYSSELNVNALELEDSALYLCASSLVQGKQPQHFGDGTRLSIL.